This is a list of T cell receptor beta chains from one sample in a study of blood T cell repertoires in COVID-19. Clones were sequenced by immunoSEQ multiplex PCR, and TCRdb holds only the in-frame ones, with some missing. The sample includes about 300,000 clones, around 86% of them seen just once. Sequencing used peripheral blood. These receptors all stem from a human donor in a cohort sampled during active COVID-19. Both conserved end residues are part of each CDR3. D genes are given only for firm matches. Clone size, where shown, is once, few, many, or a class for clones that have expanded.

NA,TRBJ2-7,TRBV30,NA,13,CAWTPSGAYEQYF,TGTGCCTGGACCCCTTCGGGAGCCTACGAGCAGTACTTC
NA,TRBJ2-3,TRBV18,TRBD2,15,CASSPTSGRADTQYF,TGTGCCAGCTCACCCACTAGCGGGAGGGCGGATACGCAGTATTTT
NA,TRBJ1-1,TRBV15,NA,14,CATSRDSEQAEAFF,TGTGCCACCAGCAGAGATAGTGAGCAGGCTGAAGCTTTCTTT
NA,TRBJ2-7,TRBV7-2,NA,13,CASSLDSTYEQYF,TGTGCCAGCAGCTTAGACAGTACCTACGAGCAGTACTTC
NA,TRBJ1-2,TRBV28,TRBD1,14,CASRTLQGARGYTF,TGTGCCAGCAGGACTCTCCAGGGGGCCAGGGGCTACACCTTC
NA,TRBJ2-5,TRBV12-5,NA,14,CASGLVLGGETQYF,TGTGCTAGTGGTTTGGTACTCGGGGGAGAGACCCAGTACTTC
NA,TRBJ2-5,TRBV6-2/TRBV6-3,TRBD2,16,CASSPSGSGFQETQYF,TGTGCCAGCAGCCCGAGCGGGAGCGGTTTCCAAGAGACCCAGTACTTC
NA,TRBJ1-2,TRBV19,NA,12,CASSIRRDGYTF,TGTGCCAGTAGTATAAGGCGGGATGGCTACACCTTC
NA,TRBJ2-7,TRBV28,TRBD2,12,CTSSSGLVEQYF,TGTACCAGCAGTTCCGGACTAGTCGAGCAGTACTTC
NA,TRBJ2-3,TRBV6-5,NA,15,CASSYSRALGDTQYF,TGTGCCAGCAGTTACTCGCGGGCTTTGGGAGATACGCAGTATTTT
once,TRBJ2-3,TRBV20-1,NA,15,CSASEFLSSTDTQYF,TGCAGTGCTAGTGAGTTCCTTTCTAGCACAGATACGCAGTATTTT
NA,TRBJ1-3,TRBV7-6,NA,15,CASSPQGQAGNTIYF,TGTGCCAGCAGCCCACAGGGACAAGCTGGAAACACCATATATTTT
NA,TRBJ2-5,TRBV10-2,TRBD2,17,CASKWGTRAGGEETQYF,TGCGCCAGCAAATGGGGGACACGAGCCGGGGGGGAAGAGACCCAGTACTTC
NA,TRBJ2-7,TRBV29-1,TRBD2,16,CSVRLAGGRYAPEQYF,TGCAGCGTCCGCCTAGCGGGAGGTCGGTATGCACCCGAGCAGTACTTC
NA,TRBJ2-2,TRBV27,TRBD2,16,CASKRPWGEGSGELFF,TGTGCCAGCAAACGACCCTGGGGGGAGGGAAGCGGGGAGCTGTTTTTT
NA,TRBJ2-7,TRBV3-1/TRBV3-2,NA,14,CASSPGGNSYEQYF,TGTGCCAGCAGCCCAGGAGGGAACTCCTACGAGCAGTACTTC
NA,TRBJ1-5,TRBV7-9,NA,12,CASTYFDQPQHF,TGTGCCAGCACCTATTTCGATCAGCCCCAGCATTTT